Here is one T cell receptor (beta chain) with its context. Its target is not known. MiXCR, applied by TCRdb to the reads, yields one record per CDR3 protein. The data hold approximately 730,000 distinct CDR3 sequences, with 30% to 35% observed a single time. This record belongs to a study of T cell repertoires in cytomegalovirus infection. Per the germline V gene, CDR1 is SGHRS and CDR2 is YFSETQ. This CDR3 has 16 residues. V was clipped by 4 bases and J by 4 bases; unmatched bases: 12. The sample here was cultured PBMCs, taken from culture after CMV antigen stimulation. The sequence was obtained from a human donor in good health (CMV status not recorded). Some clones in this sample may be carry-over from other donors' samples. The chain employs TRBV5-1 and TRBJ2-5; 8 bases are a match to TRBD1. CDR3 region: CASSPLPQGGLETQYF. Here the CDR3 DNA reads TGCGCCAGCAGCCCCCTTCCACAGGGGGGATTAGAGACCCAGTACTTC.